A single T cell receptor (beta chain) is shown here with its context. Its specificity is unknown. The CDR3 covers 19 residues. From germline, CDR1 is MDHEN and CDR2 SYDVKM. The V gene end was trimmed by 4 bases and the J gene end by 4 bases; junction bases not matched to a gene: 15. These data originate in a study of T cells in Graves' hyperthyroidism and ophthalmopathy. Overall study: Peripheral blood was acquired at first diagnosis, ahead of any therapy whatsoever. General study points: Clonotypes that were expanded in thyroid above 0.001 mostly appeared in blood too.

Regions amplified from RNA transcripts were the TCR beta CDR3 regions. A first-round RT-PCR of the TCR CDR3 used the HTBI primer set. Using its own MiXCR run on the multiplex PCR reads, TCRdb lists one record per CDR3 protein. The sample records hundreds of thousands of distinct CDR3 sequences, 14% being singletons. The chain carries TRBV28 and TRBJ2-3; TRBD1 agrees at 12 bases. This clonotype was obtained from a woman in her 50s with Graves' ophthalmopathy. Source material: blood. DNA for the CDR3: TGTGCCAGCAGTTCGCCCGGGACAGGGGGCGGGAGTGGATCAGATACGCAGTATTTT. This translates into CASSSPGTGGGSGSDTQYF.